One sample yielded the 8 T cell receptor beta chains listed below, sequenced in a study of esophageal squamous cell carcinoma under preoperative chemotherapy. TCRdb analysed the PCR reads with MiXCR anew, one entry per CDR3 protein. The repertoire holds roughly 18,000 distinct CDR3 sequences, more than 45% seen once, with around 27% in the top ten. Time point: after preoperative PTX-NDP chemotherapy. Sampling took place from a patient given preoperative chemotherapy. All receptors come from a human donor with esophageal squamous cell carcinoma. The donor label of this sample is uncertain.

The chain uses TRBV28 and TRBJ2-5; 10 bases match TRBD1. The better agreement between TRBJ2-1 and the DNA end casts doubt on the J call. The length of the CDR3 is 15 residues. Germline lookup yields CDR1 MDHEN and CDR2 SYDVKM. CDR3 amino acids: CASNPDRGRNNEQFF. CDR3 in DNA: TGTGCCAGCAACCCAGACAGGGGGCGGAACAATGAGCAGTTCTTC.

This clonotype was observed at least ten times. The CDR3 coding sequence is TGTGCCAGCAGGGGGACTAGCGGGAGCTCCTACAATGAGCAGTTCTTC. The encoded protein is CASRGTSGSSYNEQFF. The chain combines TRBV6-5 with TRBJ2-1, with TRBD2 identical over 14 bases. The CDR3 runs to 16 residues. J was trimmed by 0 bases and V by 6 bases; bases with no gene match: 1. CDR1 is MNHEY, CDR2 SVGAGI, per germline.

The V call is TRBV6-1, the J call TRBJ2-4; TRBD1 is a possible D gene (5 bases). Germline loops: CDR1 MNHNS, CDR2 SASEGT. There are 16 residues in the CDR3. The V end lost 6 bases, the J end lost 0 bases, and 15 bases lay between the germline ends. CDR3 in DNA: TGTGCCAGCAGACACCCTCAGGGAATAGCCAAAAACATTCAGTACTTC. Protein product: CASRHPQGIAKNIQYF.

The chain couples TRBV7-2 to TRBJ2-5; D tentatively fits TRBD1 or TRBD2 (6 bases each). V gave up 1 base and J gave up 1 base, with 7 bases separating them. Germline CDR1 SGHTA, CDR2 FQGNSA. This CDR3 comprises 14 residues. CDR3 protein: CASSLEGGQETQYF. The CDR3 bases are TGTGCCAGCAGCTTAGAGGGGGGCCAAGAGACCCAGTACTTC.

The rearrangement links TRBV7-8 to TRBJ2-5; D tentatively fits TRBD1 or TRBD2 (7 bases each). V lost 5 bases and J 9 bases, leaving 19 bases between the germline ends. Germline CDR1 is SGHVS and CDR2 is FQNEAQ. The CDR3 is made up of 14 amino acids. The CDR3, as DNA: TGTGCCAGCAGCCATAGGACTGCAGGGGGGGCCCAGTACTTC. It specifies CASSHRTAGGAQYF.

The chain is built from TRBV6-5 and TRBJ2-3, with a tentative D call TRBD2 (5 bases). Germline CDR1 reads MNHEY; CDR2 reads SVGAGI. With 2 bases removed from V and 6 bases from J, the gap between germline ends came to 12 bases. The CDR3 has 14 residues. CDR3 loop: CASSYLEAGDTQYF. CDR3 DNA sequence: TGTGCCAGCAGTTACCTGGAGGCCGGGGATACGCAGTATTTT.

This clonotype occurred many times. The CDR3 reads CASSVSSGAGTDTQYF. In nucleotides, the CDR3 is TGTGCCAGCAGTGTCTCTAGCGGAGCGGGCACAGATACGCAGTATTTT. The J gene is TRBJ2-3, the V gene TRBV6-1; the match to TRBD2 covers 7 bases. CDR1 is MNHNS, CDR2 SASEGT, per germline. After removal of 4 bases from V and 1 base from J, the junction contained 8 bases not matched to a gene. This CDR3 has 16 amino acids.

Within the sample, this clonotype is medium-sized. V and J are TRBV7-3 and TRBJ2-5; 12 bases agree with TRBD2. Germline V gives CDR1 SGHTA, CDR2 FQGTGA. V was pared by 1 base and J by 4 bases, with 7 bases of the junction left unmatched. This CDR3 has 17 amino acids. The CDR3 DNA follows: TGTGCCAGCAGCTTAAAAGGGCTAGCGGGAGGGCGAGAGACCCAGTACTTC. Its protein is CASSLKGLAGGRETQYF.